The text below deals with one TCR beta chain. Its specificity is unknown. One junction end does not reproduce the germline sequence, and a read error may be involved. RNA transcripts yielded amplified TCR beta CDR3 regions. Following a first-round RT-PCR that used HTBI primers, a second-round multiplex PCR was carried out. TCRdb independently ran MiXCR on the multiplex PCR reads; one entry per CDR3 protein. The repertoire consists of about 220,000 distinct CDR3 sequences, with 20% to 25% occurring once and the leading ten covering approximately 39%. This CDR3 has 12 amino acids. Germline CDR1 MNHNS, CDR2 SASEGT. Clinical symptoms, serum thyroxine, TRAb, thyroid ultrasound and orbital computed tomography formed the basis of diagnosis. Sampling around 10 ml of fresh peripheral blood provided the PBMCs. The sample is drawn from a study of Graves' ophthalmopathy and Graves' hyperthyroidism. General observations from the study: Blood repertoires reportedly contained most expanded thyroid clonotypes above 0.001 frequency. Ophthalmopathy progression was predicted by the model at less than 71% sensitivity and approximately 73% specificity.

Input material: peripheral blood. The receptor comes from a woman between 50 and 59 years old with Graves' ophthalmopathy. The V call is TRBV6-1, the J call TRBJ1-1, with unresolved D. CDR3 in DNA: TGTGCCAGCATGCCCCACGGCCCGGAAGCTTGCTTT. As protein: CASMPHGPEACF.